These T cell receptor beta chains were read from a single sample in a study of T-cell reconstitution after alpha-beta-depleted transplantation in children. TCRdb passed the PCR reads through MiXCR, listing each CDR3 protein once. In the table there are about 900,000 distinct CDR3 sequences, roughly 29% of which are singletons. Sequencing was performed on PBMCs, mostly from graft donor cells, taken 360 days after TCRalphabeta/CD19-depleted stem cell transplant. The receptor source for this set is a boy in the first two years of life who had a stem cell transplant for SCID, so the T cells may come from the graft donor. Each CDR3 is given with its conserved first and last residue. The D gene is left open where the match is weak. Where a row states a size, it is once, few, many or the class of an expanded clone; other rows omit it.

V	J	size	length	D	DNA	CDR3
TRBV5-6	TRBJ2-5	few	15	NA	TGTGCCAGCAGCCCCAGGGGACGGATCCAAGAGACCCAGTACTTC	CASSPRGRIQETQYF
TRBV7-2	TRBJ2-3	few	15	TRBD2	TGTGCCAGCACTTTTAGCGGGGAGTTGACAGATACGCAGTATTTT	CASTFSGELTDTQYF
TRBV5-1	TRBJ2-7	NA	15	NA	TGCGCCAGCAGTTACGTCCGGGATCTTTCCTACGAGCAGTACTTC	CASSYVRDLSYEQYF
TRBV9	TRBJ2-1	NA	14	NA	TGTGCCAGCAGCAACACAGGGTCCTACAATGAGCAGTTCTTC	CASSNTGSYNEQFF
TRBV29-1	TRBJ2-7	few	13	NA	TGCAGCGTTGAATTAGGGAGATCCTACGAGCAGTACTTC	CSVELGRSYEQYF
TRBV15	TRBJ2-7	few	13	NA	TGTGCCACCCGGACAGCAGCTTCCTACGAGCAGTACTTC	CATRTAASYEQYF
TRBV5-1	TRBJ2-3	NA	15	TRBD2	TGCGCCAGCAGTTATTCATTCGGGGGGACAGATACGCAGTATTTT	CASSYSFGGTDTQYF
TRBV7-2	TRBJ2-7	NA	16	TRBD1	TGTGCCAGCAGCCTGACCGGGACAGGGGGCTTCTACGAGCAGTACTTC	CASSLTGTGGFYEQYF
TRBV7-9	TRBJ2-7	NA	16	TRBD1	TGTGCCAGCAGTGGCTCATTCGGACAGGGAGGCAACGAGCAGTACTTC	CASSGSFGQGGNEQYF
TRBV28	TRBJ1-3	many	14	TRBD1	TGTGCCAGCAGTCCACCGGGACAGGGAAACACCATATATTTT	CASSPPGQGNTIYF
TRBV7-4	TRBJ1-5	NA	16	NA	TGTGCCAGCAGCTTCCGCACACCCTATAGCAATCAGCCCCAGCATTTT	CASSFRTPYSNQPQHF
TRBV27	TRBJ2-3	many	14	TRBD2	TGTGCCAGCAGTTTAAGAGCGGGGGCAGATACGCAGTATTTT	CASSLRAGADTQYF
TRBV20-1	TRBJ2-1	few	15	TRBD2	TGCAGTGCTAGACTAGCGGGGGGTTCCTACAATGAGCAGTTCTTC	CSARLAGGSYNEQFF
TRBV15	TRBJ1-5	few	12	NA	TGTGCCACCAGCAGGCCCAATCAGCCCCAGCATTTT	CATSRPNQPQHF
TRBV6-1	TRBJ2-3	few	15	TRBD2	TGTGCCAGCAGGGACGGGGGGGCCCTGCCAGATACGCAGTATTTT	CASRDGGALPDTQYF
TRBV20-1	TRBJ2-7	few	13	NA	TGCAGTGCTAGAGATTGGTCAGGGCCCGAGCAGTACTTC	CSARDWSGPEQYF
TRBV19	TRBJ1-1	NA	16	NA	TGTGCCAGTAGTATGAGGAGAACAGCGATGAACACTGAAGCCTTCTTT	CASSMRRTAMNTEAFF
TRBV7-2	TRBJ2-6	NA	16	NA	TGTGCCAGCAGGCCTCAGGGCCTCTCTGGGGCCAACGTCCTGACTTTC	CASRPQGLSGANVLTF
TRBV5-1	TRBJ2-7	NA	15	TRBD1	TGCGCCAGCAGCTGGACAGGGGGCACTGGAACCGAGCAGTACTTC	CASSWTGGTGTEQYF
TRBV11-2	TRBJ1-3	NA	17	NA	TGTGCCAGCGGGCCCGGGTTTATTGGCGACTCTGGAAACACCATATATTTT	CASGPGFIGDSGNTIYF
TRBV3-1	TRBJ1-5	NA	14	NA	TGTGCCAGCAGCCCGGGGGGGCCAAATCAGCCCCAGCATTTT	CASSPGGPNQPQHF
TRBV24-1	TRBJ2-5	NA	18	NA	TGTGCCACCAGTGGTAATTCGTTGGGATCCGGGAGTCGAGAGACCCAGTACTTC	CATSGNSLGSGSRETQYF
TRBV29-1	TRBJ1-2	once	12	NA	TGCAGCATTCTACAGGGAAAGTATGGCTACCCCTTC	CSILQGKYGYPF
TRBV20-1	TRBJ2-1	NA	15	NA	TGCAGTGCTCGGGGTCGGGGCGTGCCCTACAATGAGCAGTTCTTC	CSARGRGVPYNEQFF
TRBV5-1	TRBJ1-1	few	13	NA	TGCGCCAGCCGTTCGTATATGAACACTGAAGCTTTCTTT	CASRSYMNTEAFF
TRBV29-1	TRBJ1-2	few	15	TRBD1	TGCAGCGTAAGGAGGAGTTTACAGGGGTTCTATGGCTACACCTTC	CSVRRSLQGFYGYTF
TRBV12-3/TRBV12-4	TRBJ2-6	NA	14	NA	TGTGCCAGCAGAGCGGGACAGGCAGGGCAGGTCCTGACTTTC	CASRAGQAGQVLTF
TRBV20-1	TRBJ2-1	many	13	TRBD1	TGCAGTGGGGGCACACAGGGGTACAATGAGCAGTTCTTC	CSGGTQGYNEQFF
TRBV7-2	TRBJ2-7	NA	16	TRBD1	TGTGCCAGCAGCTGGGTAGGGACAGGGAGCTCCTACGAGCAGTACTTC	CASSWVGTGSSYEQYF
TRBV6-2/TRBV6-3	TRBJ1-5	NA	21	NA	TGTGCCAGCAGTTCCTCTCGGGTACCGACAGGCGACGGGTTTAGCAATCAGCCCCAGCATTTT	CASSSSRVPTGDGFSNQPQHF
TRBV11-2	TRBJ2-3	NA	18	NA	TGTGCCAGCAGCTTAGAAATGCCTCTCGCCGGGCCAACAGATACGCAGTATTTT	CASSLEMPLAGPTDTQYF
TRBV29-1	TRBJ2-7	NA	15	NA	TGCAGCGTCCTGCCCTGGGGGCAGGAATCCTACGAGCAGTACTTC	CSVLPWGQESYEQYF
TRBV18	TRBJ1-1	few	12	NA	TGTGCCAGCAGCCCGCTGGACACTGAAGCTTTCTTT	CASSPLDTEAFF
TRBV7-6	TRBJ2-1	NA	17	TRBD1	TGTGCCAGCAGCTCCTTAGGGGGCAGGAGCTCCTACAATGAGCAGTTCTTC	CASSSLGGRSSYNEQFF
TRBV12-3/TRBV12-4	TRBJ1-6	NA	16	NA	TGTGCCAGCAGCCCTCGTGGGGGCCGTTCCTTTCCACCCCTCCACTTT	CASSPRGGRSFPPLHF
TRBV28	TRBJ2-1	NA	12	NA	TGTGCCAGCAGCCCGCAGGGGAGTGAGCAGTTCTTC	CASSPQGSEQFF
TRBV29-1	TRBJ2-7	NA	12	NA	TGCAGCGTTGTTAGGTGGCCCTACGAGCAGTACTTC	CSVVRWPYEQYF
TRBV24-1	TRBJ2-5	few	19	TRBD2	TGTGCCACCAGTGATTTAGCACTAGCGGGGGCTTATATCCAAGAGACCCAGTACTTC	CATSDLALAGAYIQETQYF
TRBV15	TRBJ1-3	NA	15	NA	TGTGCCACCAGCAGAGATACTGGGTCTGGAAACACCATATATTTT	CATSRDTGSGNTIYF
TRBV28	TRBJ2-5	many	15	TRBD1	TGTGCCAGCAGTTCCACAGGGGCCTTCAAGAAGGCCCAGTACTTC	CASSSTGAFKKAQYF
TRBV12-3/TRBV12-4	TRBJ2-1	NA	16	NA	TGTGCCAGCAGACGATTACAGGGGACTTCCTACAATGAGCAGTTCTTC	CASRRLQGTSYNEQFF